The 17 T cell receptor beta chains below come from one sample, sequenced in a study of T cells in localized non-small cell lung cancer. Clones were read by immunoSEQ multiplex PCR, and TCRdb kept only the in-frame ones, dropping some. The profile shows over 30,000 clones, approximately 90% of them singletons. Sequenced material: peripheral blood, taken before any cancer treatment. The receptor source for this set is a male donor aged 60 or over with stage III lung adenocarcinoma.

The chain joins TRBV27 to TRBJ2-7; the D call may be TRBD1 or TRBD2 (5 bases each). V was trimmed by 3 bases and J by 7 bases, leaving 22 bases between them. The germline V gene has CDR1 MNHEY and CDR2 SMNVEV (reference sequence). The CDR3 consists of 16 residues. CDR3 nucleotide sequence: TGTGCCAGCAGTTTGATTGCGGGCACAGGATCCGGGGAGCAGTACTTC. It codes for CASSLIAGTGSGEQYF.

The chain joins TRBV27 to TRBJ2-2; D is possibly TRBD1 (6 bases). Trimming took 6 bases from V and 1 from J, leaving 9 bases between them. Germline values: CDR1 MNHEY, CDR2 SMNVEV (reference sequence). The CDR3 extends over 14 amino acids. The CDR3 sequence is CASSRTENTGELFF. Here the CDR3 DNA reads TGTGCCAGCAGCAGGACAGAGAACACCGGGGAGCTGTTTTTT.

This chain uses TRBV28 with TRBJ1-5; D may be TRBD1 (5 bases). This CDR3 is 14 amino acids long. CDR1 and CDR2 from the germline V gene are MDHEN and SYDVKM. V lost 3 bases and J 7 bases, leaving 13 bases between the germline ends. The CDR3 protein is CASSLTTVYQPQHF. The CDR3 region has the DNA TGTGCCAGCAGTTTGACGACAGTATACCAGCCCCAGCATTTT.

The gene calls are TRBV7-9 and TRBJ1-2; D is unclear. Germline loops: CDR1 SEHNR, CDR2 FQNEAQ (reference sequence). The CDR3 consists of 12 residues. V lost 0 bases and J lost 7, with 6 bases in between. The CDR3 sequence is CASSLALAGYTF. For the CDR3, the DNA is TGTGCCAGCAGCTTAGCCCTGGCTGGCTACACCTTC.

The chain employs TRBV19 and TRBJ2-3; TRBD2 might be the D (6 bases). Germline V gives CDR1 LNHDA, CDR2 SQIVND (reference sequence). This CDR3 spans 15 amino acids. V was cut by 5 bases and J by 1 base, with 13 bases left in between. The CDR3 coding sequence is TGTGCCAGTAGTTTGCAACCGGGGGGCACAGATACGCAGTATTTT. Translation gives CASSLQPGGTDTQYF.

The rearrangement links TRBV6-1 to TRBJ2-7, with D unresolved. CDR3 size: 14 residues. Trimming stripped 11 bases from V and 2 bases from J, with 19 bases between. Germline assignment: CDR1 MNHNS and CDR2 SASEGT. For the CDR3, the DNA is TGTGCCTCACAACGTAACAGCCCGCCCTACGAGCAGTACTTC. This sequence encodes CASQRNSPPYEQYF.

The chain uses TRBV19 and TRBJ1-2, with a tentative D call TRBD1 (5 bases). This CDR3 is 10 amino acids long. Looked up from germline, CDR1 is LNHDA and CDR2 is SQIVND (reference sequence). Trimming removed 6 bases from V and 9 bases from J, with 8 bases in between. This CDR3 is CASSQGRYTF. The CDR3 region has the DNA TGTGCCAGTAGCCAGGGTCGCTACACCTTC.

The V and J genes are TRBV7-8 and TRBJ1-4, with a tentative D call TRBD1 (5 bases). Trimming left V 1 base short and J 3 bases short, with 12 bases between. Germline V gene sequence: CDR1 SGHVS, CDR2 FQNEAQ. The CDR3 is 16 residues long. CDR3 sequence (DNA): TGTGCCAGCAGCTTAGGAATCGGGGGAGCTAATGAAAAACTGTTTTTT. As protein: CASSLGIGGANEKLFF.

This chain's CDR3 is CASSDSDRALWSTQFF. Written as DNA, the CDR3 is TGTGCCAGCAGTGATTCGGACAGAGCCCTCTGGTCAACGCAGTTCTTC. This chain links TRBV6-4 with TRBJ2-1, with D possibly matching TRBD1 (6 bases). CDR3 length equals 16 residues. The V and J ends lost 3 bases and 12 bases respectively, with 24 bases between them. CDR1 and CDR2 from the germline V gene are MRHNA and SNTAGT.

The gene calls are TRBV7-6 and TRBJ1-2; a possible D gene is TRBD1 (5 bases). The CDR3 runs 14 residues. Looked up from germline, CDR1 is SGHVS and CDR2 is FNYEAQ. Trimming stripped 4 bases from V and 5 bases from J, with 14 bases between. In nucleotides, the CDR3 is TGTGCCAGCAGCTCTGGAGGGGCGCTATATGGCTACACCTTC. As protein: CASSSGGALYGYTF.

V is TRBV4-2 and J is TRBJ1-1; 9 bases align to TRBD1. The CDR3 spans 15 residues. In germline, CDR1 is LGHNA, CDR2 YNFKEQ. V shed 4 bases, J shed 6 bases, and the junction held 9 bases outside the gene matches. The CDR3 loop is CASSPGDRATPEAFF. CDR3 in DNA: TGTGCCAGCAGCCCTGGGGACAGGGCCACCCCTGAAGCTTTCTTT.

The chain links TRBV4-1 to TRBJ1-4; 11 nucleotides agree with TRBD1. CDR3 length: 15 amino acids. Trimming removed 5 bases from V and 8 bases from J; junction bases left unmatched: 7. Germline V gene data show CDR1 as MGHRA and CDR2 as YSYEKL. CDR3 in amino acids: CASSSTGQGDEKLFF. DNA of the CDR3: TGCGCCAGCAGCTCTACGGGACAGGGGGACGAAAAACTGTTTTTT.

The V gene is TRBV7-9, the J gene TRBJ2-7; either TRBD1 or TRBD2 may fit D (6 bases each). With 5 bases removed from V and 1 base from J, the gap between germline ends came to 15 bases. The CDR3 contains 15 residues. Germline V lookup: CDR1 SEHNR, CDR2 FQNEAQ (reference sequence). CDR3 residues: CASSPGGGKSYEQYF. CDR3 coding DNA: TGTGCCAGCAGCCCCGGAGGGGGAAAATCCTACGAGCAGTACTTC.

Note on this clone: Mismatch with germline at one junction end may stem from a read error. The gene calls are TRBV6-5 and TRBJ2-7; 9 nucleotides match TRBD1. CDR1 MNHEY and CDR2 SVGAGI come from the germline V gene. CDR3 length: 12 amino acids. CDR3 sequence reads: CASSEVRTGAEF. In DNA form, the CDR3 reads TGTGCCAGCAGTGAGGTTAGGACAGGGGCGGAATTC.

The chain combines TRBV29-1 with TRBJ2-3; perhaps TRBD2 as D (7 bases). CDR1 and CDR2 (germline): SQVTM, ANQGSEA. The CDR3 runs to 14 residues. V was pared by 6 bases and J by 3 bases, with 16 bases between. CDR3 bases: TGCAGCGTCCAATGGGGGGGGCTAACAGATACGCAGTATTTT. The encoded protein is CSVQWGGLTDTQYF.

This chain joins TRBV19 and TRBJ2-5, with TRBD2 as a possible D gene (7 bases). Germline V gene lookup returns CDR1 LNHDA and CDR2 SQIVND (reference sequence). V was clipped by 11 bases and J by 2 bases, with 21 bases between them. The CDR3 extends over 15 amino acids. CDR3 nucleotides: TGTGCCGAGGGGGGCCGAGCGGGGAGTCAAGAGACCCAGTACTTC. It encodes CAEGGRAGSQETQYF.

The chain recombines TRBV30 with TRBJ2-3, with TRBD1 identical over 7 bases. Germline V CDR1 and CDR2: GTSNPN, SVGIG (reference sequence). The CDR3 consists of 15 residues. The V segment lost 0 bases and the J segment 3 bases; nucleotides outside the gene matches: 6. The CDR3: CAWSVDPGGTDTQYF. The CDR3 DNA reads as TGTGCCTGGAGTGTAGACCCAGGGGGAACAGATACGCAGTATTTT.